Each of the 13 T cell receptor beta chains below was sequenced from the same sample in a study of shared clonotypes between healthy human individuals. CD45RO negativity and positive selection for CCR7 defined naive CD8 cells, a population that excluded terminally differentiated effector memory CD45RA+ cells. Measured with immunoSEQ multiplex PCR; TCRdb has only the in-frame clones, and not every one. The table has approximately 2,200,000 clones, 93% seen once. Sequencing used naive CD8+ T cells from PBMCs. The receptors were gathered from a man between 18 and 29 years old in good health. Some clones in this sample may be carry-over from other donors' samples.

The genes are TRBV7-2 and TRBJ1-1; D unclear. The V end lost 1 base, the J end lost 4 bases, and 10 bases lay between the germline ends. The length of the CDR3 is 14 residues. Germline lookup yields CDR1 SGHTA and CDR2 FQGNSA. This CDR3 reads CASSLVLGSTEAFF. As DNA, the CDR3 is TGTGCCAGCAGCTTAGTTCTGGGCAGCACTGAAGCTTTCTTT.

The chain has TRBV6-1 and TRBJ2-1; D is possibly TRBD2 (6 bases). The CDR3 consists of 12 residues. Germline loops: CDR1 MNHNS, CDR2 SASEGT. V was trimmed by 2 bases and J by 12 bases, leaving 11 bases between them. The CDR3 DNA follows: TGTGCCAGCAGTGAAACGCTAGCGTGGCAGTTCTTC. Protein: CASSETLAWQFF.

V gene TRBV28 combines with J gene TRBJ2-1; D is unclear. The CDR3 runs to 17 residues. Trimming took off 2 bases at V and 0 bases at J, with 14 bases between the two ends. Per germline, CDR1 MDHEN and CDR2 SYDVKM. The CDR3 nucleotides read TGTGCCAGCAGTTTACTCGGACGAAGGAGCTCCTACAATGAGCAGTTCTTC. Protein sequence: CASSLLGRRSSYNEQFF.

The V and J genes are TRBV7-8 and TRBJ2-7; 8 bases agree with TRBD2. Germline V gives CDR1 SGHVS, CDR2 FQNEAQ. V was pared by 1 base and J by 7 bases, with 15 bases of the junction left unmatched. The CDR3 covers 17 residues. CDR3 protein: CASSLEISGRALREQYF. Here the CDR3 DNA reads TGTGCCAGCAGCTTAGAGATCTCCGGGAGGGCCCTCAGGGAGCAGTACTTC.

The CDR3 nucleotides read TGTGCCAGCAGCTGGACTAGGGACTACAATGAGCAGTTCTTC. It encodes CASSWTRDYNEQFF. This chain links TRBV7-6 with TRBJ2-1, with TRBD2 matching 7 bases. The V gene end was trimmed by 4 bases and the J gene end by 3 bases; junction bases not matched to a gene: 3. The germline V gene encodes CDR1 SGHVS and CDR2 FNYEAQ. This CDR3 region has 14 residues.

A remark on this clone: The same CDR3 arises from other DNA sequences in this sample as well. The gene calls are TRBV4-1 and TRBJ1-1; D is unclear. Trimming stripped 4 bases from V and 8 bases from J, with 14 bases between. Per germline, CDR1 MGHRA and CDR2 YSYEKL. The length of the CDR3 is 13 residues. DNA for the CDR3: TGCGCCAGCAGCCGAGTACCCGGTCGAGAAGCTTTCTTT. Translating gives CASSRVPGREAFF.

V and J are TRBV4-1 and TRBJ2-1, with 10 bases lining up with TRBD2. V trimming: 0 bases; J trimming: 4 bases; junction bases outside the gene matches: 6. Germline V gene sequence: CDR1 MGHRA, CDR2 YSYEKL. The length of the CDR3 is 17 residues. The CDR3 protein is CASSQDQTSGVYNEQFF. The CDR3 nucleotides read TGCGCCAGCAGCCAAGATCAAACTAGCGGGGTATACAATGAGCAGTTCTTC.

The chain employs TRBV28 and TRBJ1-1, with TRBD1 as a possible D gene (5 bases). The germline V and J ends were trimmed by 3 bases and 1 base, with 9 bases remaining between them. Per the germline V gene, CDR1 is MDHEN and CDR2 is SYDVKM. The CDR3 has 14 amino acids. The chain's CDR3 is CASSFGGSNTEAFF. The CDR3 coding sequence is TGTGCCAGCAGTTTTGGGGGATCGAACACTGAAGCTTTCTTT.

The genes are TRBV21-1 and TRBJ1-5. TRBV21-1 represents a pseudogene. The CDR3 sequence is 18 residues long. The CDR3 protein is CACTEGREDQYSNQPQHF. The CDR3 bases are TGTGCCTGTACTGAGGGGAGGGAGGACCAATATAGCAATCAGCCCCAGCATTTT.

This chain connects TRBV27 to TRBJ2-7; TRBD2 agrees at 10 bases. The CDR3 is 16 residues long. Trimming removed 2 bases from V and 5 bases from J; junction bases left unmatched: 9. Germline assignment: CDR1 MNHEY and CDR2 SMNVEV (reference sequence). CDR3 bases: TGTGCCAGCAGTTTACGGACTAGCGGAGGGACCCACGAGCAGTACTTC. It yields the protein CASSLRTSGGTHEQYF.

The chain combines TRBV2 with TRBJ2-1, with D possibly called TRBD1 or TRBD2 (7 bases each). V lost 5 bases and J 3 bases, leaving 20 bases between the germline ends. The length of the CDR3 is 17 residues. Germline V gives CDR1 SNHLY, CDR2 FYNNEI. The CDR3 DNA sequence: TGTGCCAGCAGTCCCAAGGGGGCGGGAGCCAACTACAATGAGCAGTTCTTC. Translating gives CASSPKGAGANYNEQFF.

This clone was detected only once. Other DNA sequences in this sample translate to the same CDR3. The rearrangement links TRBV28 to TRBJ2-7; D ambiguous. There are 13 residues in the CDR3. CDR1 and CDR2 from the germline V gene are MDHEN and SYDVKM. V was clipped by 2 bases and J by 1 base, with 6 bases between them. Written as DNA, the CDR3 is TGTGCCAGCAGTTTAGCCCAATCCTACGAGCAGTACTTC. Protein: CASSLAQSYEQYF.

The J gene is TRBJ2-1, the V gene TRBV7-2, with 9 bases aligning to TRBD2. Trimming removed 2 bases from V and 6 bases from J; junction bases left unmatched: 5. CDR3 length: 15 residues. Germline CDR1 and CDR2: SGHTA and FQGNSA. CDR3 nucleotide sequence: TGTGCCAGCAGCTTATCCCCTAGCGGGACCAATGAGCAGTTCTTC. It specifies CASSLSPSGTNEQFF.